The 8 T cell receptor beta chains listed next were all sequenced from one sample in a study of blood T cell repertoires in COVID-19. Here immunoSEQ multiplex PCR was the method, and the copy in TCRdb shows in-frame clones only, minus some. The sample consists of fewer than 300,000 clones, 81% of them appearing once. The sequencing sample was made of peripheral blood. These receptor sequences come from a woman aged 55-70 years with active or convalescent COVID-19.

The chain links TRBV5-4 to TRBJ2-7, with TRBD1 matching 10 bases. The germline V gene encodes CDR1 SGHNT and CDR2 YYREEE (reference sequence). V shed 0 bases and J 6 bases; nucleotides not matched to a gene: 6. This CDR3 spans 15 amino acids. Here the CDR3 reads CASSLVGTGVGEQYF. The CDR3 DNA follows: TGTGCCAGCAGCTTGGTGGGGACAGGGGTGGGCGAGCAGTACTTC.

The chain joins TRBV24-1 to TRBJ2-1; D may be TRBD2 (7 bases). The V end lost 5 bases, the J end lost 6 bases, and 16 bases lay between the germline ends. CDR3 length: 15 amino acids. From germline, CDR1 is KGHDR and CDR2 SFDVKD. The DNA for the CDR3 is TGTGCCACCAGTGGCAAGGAGGGGGGGATCAATGAGCAGTTCTTC. It specifies CATSGKEGGINEQFF.

This chain connects TRBV7-2 to TRBJ2-7, with 7 bases that match TRBD1. The V and J ends lost 5 bases and 5 bases, in that order; junction bases with no gene match: 15. Germline CDR1 and CDR2: SGHTA and FQGNSA. CDR3 length: 16 amino acids. The CDR3 loop is CASSVTDRAPANEQYF. The CDR3 DNA reads as TGTGCCAGCAGCGTCACCGACAGGGCCCCTGCTAACGAGCAGTACTTC. Supplemented by reference TRBV7-2 and TRBJ2-7, the full variable domain reads GAGVSQSPSNKVTEKGKDVELRCDPISGHTALYWYRQSLGQGLEFLIYFQGNSAPDKSGLPSDRFSAERTGGSVSTLTIQRTQQEDSAVYLCASSVTDRAPANEQYFGPGTRLTVT.

The chain joins TRBV23-1 to TRBJ1-1; 7 bases fit TRBD1. TRBV23-1 counts as an open reading frame of uncertain function. The CDR3 is 15 amino acids. The V segment lost 5 bases and the J segment 2 bases; nucleotides outside the gene matches: 8. The CDR3 protein is CASSLSTGRNTEAFF. In DNA, the CDR3 is TGCGCCAGCAGTTTGTCGACAGGGCGAAACACTGAAGCTTTCTTT.

The chain recombines TRBV5-4 with TRBJ1-3; 7 bases fit TRBD1. Trimming at V came to 2 bases and at J to 0 bases, leaving 5 bases not matched to a gene. The CDR3 runs to 16 residues. The V gene's germline CDR1 is SGHNT and CDR2 YYREEE (reference sequence). CDR3 amino acids: CASSLQGRLSGNTIYF. CDR3 coding DNA: TGTGCCAGCAGCTTACAGGGGCGCCTCTCTGGAAACACCATATATTTT.

The rearrangement links TRBV29-1 to TRBJ1-4, with 9 bases fitting TRBD1. V gave up 8 bases and J gave up 4 bases; unmatched junction bases: 8. From germline, CDR1 is SQVTM and CDR2 ANQGSEA. This CDR3 has 14 amino acids. The CDR3: CSPRTGVLNEKLFF. The CDR3 nucleotides are TGCAGCCCCCGGACAGGGGTCCTTAATGAAAAACTGTTTTTT.

The chain combines TRBV7-3 with TRBJ1-1; no firm D call. The germline CDR1 and CDR2 sequences are SGHTA and FQGTGA. The ends were cut back, 1 base at V and 1 base at J, with 4 bases in the middle. This CDR3 spans 13 amino acids. For the CDR3, the DNA is TGTGCCAGCAGCTTAATCCGGAACACTGAAGCTTTCTTT. Protein: CASSLIRNTEAFF.

The gene calls are TRBV24-1 and TRBJ1-5, with D hard to call. CDR1 is KGHDR and CDR2 is SFDVKD in the germline V gene. V was clipped by 6 bases and J by 11 bases, with 13 bases between them. This CDR3 contains 12 residues. CDR3 sequence: CATSRSGTTQHF. The CDR3 DNA reads as TGTGCCACCAGTCGTTCGGGAACGACCCAGCATTTT.